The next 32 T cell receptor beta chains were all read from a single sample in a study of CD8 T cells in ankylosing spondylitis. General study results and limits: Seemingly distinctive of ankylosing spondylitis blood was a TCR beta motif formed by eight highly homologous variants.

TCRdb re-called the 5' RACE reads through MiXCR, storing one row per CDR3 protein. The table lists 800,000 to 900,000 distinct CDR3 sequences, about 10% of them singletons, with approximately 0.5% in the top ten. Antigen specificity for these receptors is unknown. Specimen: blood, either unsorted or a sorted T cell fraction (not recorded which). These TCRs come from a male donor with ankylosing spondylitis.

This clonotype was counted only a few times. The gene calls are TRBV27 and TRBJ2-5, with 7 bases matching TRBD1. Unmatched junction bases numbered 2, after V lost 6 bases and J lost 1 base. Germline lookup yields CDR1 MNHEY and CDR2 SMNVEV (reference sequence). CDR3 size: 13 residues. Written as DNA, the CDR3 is TGTGCCAGCAGGGGACAGTCCCAAGAGACCCAGTACTTC. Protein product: CASRGQSQETQYF.

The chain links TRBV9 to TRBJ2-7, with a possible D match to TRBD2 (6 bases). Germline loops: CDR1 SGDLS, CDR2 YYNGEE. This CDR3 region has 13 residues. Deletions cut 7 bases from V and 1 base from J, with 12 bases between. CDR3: CASSTGASYEQYF. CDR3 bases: TGTGCCAGCTCTACGGGAGCTTCCTACGAGCAGTACTTC.

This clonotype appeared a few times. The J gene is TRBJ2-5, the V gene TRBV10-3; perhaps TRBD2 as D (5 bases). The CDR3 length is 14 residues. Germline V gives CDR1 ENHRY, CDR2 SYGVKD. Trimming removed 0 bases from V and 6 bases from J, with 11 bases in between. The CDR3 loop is CAISESRGLKTQYF. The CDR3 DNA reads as TGTGCCATCAGTGAGTCTCGGGGTCTAAAGACCCAGTACTTC.

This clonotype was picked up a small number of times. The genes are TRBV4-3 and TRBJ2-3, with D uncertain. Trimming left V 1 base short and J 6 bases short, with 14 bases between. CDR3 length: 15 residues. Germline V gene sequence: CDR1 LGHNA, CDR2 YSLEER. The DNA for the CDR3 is TGCGCCAGCAGCCAAGCTTTGCCCTCCGGGGATACGCAGTATTTT. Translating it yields CASSQALPSGDTQYF.

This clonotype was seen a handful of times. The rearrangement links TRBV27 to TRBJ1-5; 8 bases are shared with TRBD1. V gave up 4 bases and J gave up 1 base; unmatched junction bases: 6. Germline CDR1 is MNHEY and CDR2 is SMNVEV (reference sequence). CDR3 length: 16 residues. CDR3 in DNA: TGTGCCAGCAGTTCTATAACAGGGGGAAGCAATCAGCCCCAGCATTTT. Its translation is CASSSITGGSNQPQHF.

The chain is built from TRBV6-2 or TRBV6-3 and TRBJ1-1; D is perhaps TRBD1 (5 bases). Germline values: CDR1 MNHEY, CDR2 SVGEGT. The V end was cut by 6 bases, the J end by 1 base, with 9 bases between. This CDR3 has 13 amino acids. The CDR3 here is CASRDTPNTEAFF. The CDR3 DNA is TGTGCCAGCAGGGACACCCCGAACACTGAAGCTTTCTTT.

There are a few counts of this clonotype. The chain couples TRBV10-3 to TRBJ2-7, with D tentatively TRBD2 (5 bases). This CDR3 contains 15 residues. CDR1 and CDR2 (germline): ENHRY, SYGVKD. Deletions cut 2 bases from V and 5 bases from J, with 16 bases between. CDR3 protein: CAISETRDLSHEQYF. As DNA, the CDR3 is TGTGCCATCAGTGAGACCCGGGATTTGAGCCACGAGCAGTACTTC.

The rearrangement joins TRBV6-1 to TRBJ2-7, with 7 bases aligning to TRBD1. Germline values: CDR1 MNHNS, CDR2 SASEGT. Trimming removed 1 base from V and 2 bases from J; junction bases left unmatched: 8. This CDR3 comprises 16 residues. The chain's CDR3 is CASSEGLPGTAYEQYF. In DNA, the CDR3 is TGTGCCAGCAGTGAAGGACTTCCGGGGACAGCCTACGAGCAGTACTTC.

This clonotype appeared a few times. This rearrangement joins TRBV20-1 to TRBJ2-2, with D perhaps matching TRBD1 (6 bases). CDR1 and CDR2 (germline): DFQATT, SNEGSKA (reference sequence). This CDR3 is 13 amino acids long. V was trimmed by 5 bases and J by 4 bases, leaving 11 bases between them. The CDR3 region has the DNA TGCAGTGCTCCCCAAGGGGGCACCGGGGAGCTGTTTTTT. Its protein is CSAPQGGTGELFF.

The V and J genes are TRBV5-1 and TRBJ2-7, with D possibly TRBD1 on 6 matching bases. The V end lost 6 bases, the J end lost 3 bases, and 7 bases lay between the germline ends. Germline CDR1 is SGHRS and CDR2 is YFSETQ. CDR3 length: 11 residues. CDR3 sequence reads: CASTDSYEQYF. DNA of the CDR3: TGCGCCAGCACGGACAGCTACGAGCAGTACTTC. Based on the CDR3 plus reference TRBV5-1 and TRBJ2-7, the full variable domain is KAGVTQTPRYLIKTRGQQVTLSCSPISGHRSVSWYQQTPGQGLQFLFEYFSETQRNKGNFPGRFSGRQFSNSRSEMNVSTLELGDSALYLCASTDSYEQYFGPGTRLTVT.

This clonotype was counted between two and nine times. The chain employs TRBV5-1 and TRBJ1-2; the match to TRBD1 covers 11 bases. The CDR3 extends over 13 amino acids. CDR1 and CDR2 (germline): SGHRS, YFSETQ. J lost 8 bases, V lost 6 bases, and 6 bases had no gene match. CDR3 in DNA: TGCGCCAGCAAAGCGGGACAGGGGGACGGCTACACCTTC. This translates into CASKAGQGDGYTF.

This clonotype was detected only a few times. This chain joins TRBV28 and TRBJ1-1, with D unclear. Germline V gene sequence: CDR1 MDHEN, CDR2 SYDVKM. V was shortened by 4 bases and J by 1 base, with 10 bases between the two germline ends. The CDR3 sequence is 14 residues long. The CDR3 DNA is TGTGCCAGCAGTTCCGGATGGGGGAACACTGAAGCTTTCTTT. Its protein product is CASSSGWGNTEAFF. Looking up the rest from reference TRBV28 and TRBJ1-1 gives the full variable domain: DVKVTQSSRYLVKRTGEKVFLECVQDMDHENMFWYRQDPGLGLRLIYFSYDVKMKEKGDIPEGYSVSREKKERFSLILESASTNQTSMYLCASSSGWGNTEAFFGQGTRLTVV.

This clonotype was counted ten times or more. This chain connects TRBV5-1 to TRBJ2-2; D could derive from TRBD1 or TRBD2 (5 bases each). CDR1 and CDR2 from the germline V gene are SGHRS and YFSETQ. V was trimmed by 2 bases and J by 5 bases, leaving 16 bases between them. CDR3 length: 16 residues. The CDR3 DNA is TGCGCCAGCAGCTTTAACCCCGGGACCGTTACCGGGGAGCTGTTTTTT. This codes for CASSFNPGTVTGELFF.

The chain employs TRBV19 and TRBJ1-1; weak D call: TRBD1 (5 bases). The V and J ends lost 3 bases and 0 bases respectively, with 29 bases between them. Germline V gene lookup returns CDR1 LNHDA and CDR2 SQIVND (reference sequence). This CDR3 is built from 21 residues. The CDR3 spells CASSIRSPFAGKTQMNTEAFF. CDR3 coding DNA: TGTGCCAGTAGTATTAGATCCCCATTTGCAGGGAAGACGCAGATGAACACTGAAGCTTTCTTT.

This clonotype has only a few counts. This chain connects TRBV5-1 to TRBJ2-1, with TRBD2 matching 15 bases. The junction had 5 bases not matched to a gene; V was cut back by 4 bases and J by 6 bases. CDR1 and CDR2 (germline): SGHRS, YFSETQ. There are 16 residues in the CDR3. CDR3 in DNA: TGCGCCAGCAGCAGCGGACTAGCGGGGGGGCTCAATGAGCAGTTCTTC. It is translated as CASSSGLAGGLNEQFF.

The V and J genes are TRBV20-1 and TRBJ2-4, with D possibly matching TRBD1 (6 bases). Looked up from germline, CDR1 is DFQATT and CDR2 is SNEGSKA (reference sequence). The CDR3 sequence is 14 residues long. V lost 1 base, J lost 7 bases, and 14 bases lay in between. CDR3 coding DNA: TGCAGTGCTAGAGGGGACATTCCCCGGAACATTCAGTACTTC. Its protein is CSARGDIPRNIQYF.

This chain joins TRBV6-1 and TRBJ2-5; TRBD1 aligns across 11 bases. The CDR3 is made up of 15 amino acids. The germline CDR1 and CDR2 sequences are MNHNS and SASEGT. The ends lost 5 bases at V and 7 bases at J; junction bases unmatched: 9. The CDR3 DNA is TGTGCCAGCAGTCCCGACCGGGACAGGGGGACGACCCAGTACTTC. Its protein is CASSPDRDRGTTQYF.

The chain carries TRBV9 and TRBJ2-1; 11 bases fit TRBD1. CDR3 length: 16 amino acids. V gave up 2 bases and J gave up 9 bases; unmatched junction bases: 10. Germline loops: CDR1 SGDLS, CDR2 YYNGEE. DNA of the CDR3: TGTGCCAGCAGCGTCTCTGGGACAGGGGGTTTGATTGAGCAGTTCTTC. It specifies CASSVSGTGGLIEQFF. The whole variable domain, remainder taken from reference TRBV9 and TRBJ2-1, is DSGVTQTPKHLITATGQRVTLRCSPRSGDLSVYWYQQSLDQGLQFLIQYYNGEERAKGNILERFSAQQFPDLHSELNLSSLELGDSALYFCASSVSGTGGLIEQFFGPGTRLTVL.

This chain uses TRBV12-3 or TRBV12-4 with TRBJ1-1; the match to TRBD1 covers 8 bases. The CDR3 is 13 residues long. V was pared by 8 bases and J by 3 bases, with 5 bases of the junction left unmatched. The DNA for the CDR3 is TGTGCCAGCTGTACAGGGGGGGACACTGAAGCTTTCTTT. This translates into CASCTGGDTEAFF.

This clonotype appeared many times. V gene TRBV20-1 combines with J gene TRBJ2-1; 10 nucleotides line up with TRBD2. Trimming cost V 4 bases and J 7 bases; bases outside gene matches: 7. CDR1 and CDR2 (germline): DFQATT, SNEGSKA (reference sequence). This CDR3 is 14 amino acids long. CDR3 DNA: TGCAGTGCTACGAGCGGGAGGGTTGAGAATGAGCAGTTCTTC. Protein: CSATSGRVENEQFF.

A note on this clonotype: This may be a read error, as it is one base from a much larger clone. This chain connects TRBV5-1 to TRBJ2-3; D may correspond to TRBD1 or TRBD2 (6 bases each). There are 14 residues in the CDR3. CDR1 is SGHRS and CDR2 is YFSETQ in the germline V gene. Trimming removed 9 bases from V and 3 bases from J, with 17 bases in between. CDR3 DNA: TGCGCCAACAGACGAGGGGGGTCGACAGATACGCAGTATTTT. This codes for CANRRGGSTDTQYF.

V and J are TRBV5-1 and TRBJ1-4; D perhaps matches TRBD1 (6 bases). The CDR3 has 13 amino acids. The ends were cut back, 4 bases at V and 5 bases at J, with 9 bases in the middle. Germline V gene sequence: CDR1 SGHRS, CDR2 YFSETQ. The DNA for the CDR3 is TGCGCCAGCAGCGTTACAGGGAATGAAAAACTGTTTTTT. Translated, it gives CASSVTGNEKLFF.

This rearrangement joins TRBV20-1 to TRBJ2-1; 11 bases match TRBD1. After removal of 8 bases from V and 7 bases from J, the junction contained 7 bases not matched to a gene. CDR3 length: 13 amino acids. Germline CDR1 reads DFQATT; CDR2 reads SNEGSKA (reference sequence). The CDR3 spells CSRTGTGGNEQFF. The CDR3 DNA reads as TGCAGTAGGACCGGGACAGGGGGGAATGAGCAGTTCTTC.

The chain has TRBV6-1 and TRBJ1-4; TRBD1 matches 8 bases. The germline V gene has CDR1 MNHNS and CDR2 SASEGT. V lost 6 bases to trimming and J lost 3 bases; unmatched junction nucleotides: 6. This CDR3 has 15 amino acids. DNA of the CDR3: TGTGCCAGCAGAAGGGACAGGAGAGCTAATGAAAAACTGTTTTTT. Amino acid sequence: CASRRDRRANEKLFF.

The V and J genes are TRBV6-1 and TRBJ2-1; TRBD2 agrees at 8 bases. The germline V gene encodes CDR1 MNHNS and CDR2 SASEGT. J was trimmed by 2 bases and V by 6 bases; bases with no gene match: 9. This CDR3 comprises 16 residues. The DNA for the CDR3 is TGTGCCAGCAGCCTGACTAGCGCTCTGACCTACAATGAGCAGTTCTTC. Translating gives CASSLTSALTYNEQFF.

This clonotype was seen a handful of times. CDR3 nucleotide sequence: TGTGCCAGCAGCCCTACCAGAGAGCAGTTCTTC. It specifies CASSPTREQFF. This chain connects TRBV7-2 to TRBJ2-1; D is uncertain. V dropped 5 bases and J dropped 10 bases, with 9 bases sitting between them. Per germline, CDR1 SGHTA and CDR2 FQGNSA. This CDR3 contains 11 residues.

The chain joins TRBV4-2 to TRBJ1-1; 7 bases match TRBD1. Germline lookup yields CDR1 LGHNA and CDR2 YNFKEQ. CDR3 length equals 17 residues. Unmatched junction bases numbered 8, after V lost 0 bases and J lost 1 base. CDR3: CASSQDHRQGRNTEAFF. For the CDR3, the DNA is TGTGCCAGCAGCCAAGATCACAGACAGGGAAGGAACACTGAAGCTTTCTTT.

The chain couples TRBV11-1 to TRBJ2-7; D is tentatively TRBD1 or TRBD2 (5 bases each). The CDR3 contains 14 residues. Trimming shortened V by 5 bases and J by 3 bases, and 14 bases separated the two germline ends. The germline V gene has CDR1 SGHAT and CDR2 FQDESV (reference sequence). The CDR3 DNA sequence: TGTGCCAGCAGCGGACGGGACGGAAACTACGAGCAGTACTTC. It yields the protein CASSGRDGNYEQYF.

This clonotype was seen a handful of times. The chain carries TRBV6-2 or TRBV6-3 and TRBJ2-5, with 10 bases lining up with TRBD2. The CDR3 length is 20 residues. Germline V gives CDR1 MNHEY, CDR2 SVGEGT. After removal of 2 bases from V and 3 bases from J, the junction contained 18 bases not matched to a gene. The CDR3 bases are TGTGCCAGCAGTTACACCGAAATACTAGCGGGGAGAGGTTCCGAAGAGACCCAGTACTTC. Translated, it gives CASSYTEILAGRGSEETQYF.

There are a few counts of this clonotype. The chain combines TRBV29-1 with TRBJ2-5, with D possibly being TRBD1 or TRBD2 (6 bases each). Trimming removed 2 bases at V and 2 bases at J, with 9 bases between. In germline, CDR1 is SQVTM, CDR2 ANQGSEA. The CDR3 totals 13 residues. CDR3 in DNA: TGCAGCGTTGAACAGGGGAGGCAAGAGACCCAGTACTTC. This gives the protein CSVEQGRQETQYF.

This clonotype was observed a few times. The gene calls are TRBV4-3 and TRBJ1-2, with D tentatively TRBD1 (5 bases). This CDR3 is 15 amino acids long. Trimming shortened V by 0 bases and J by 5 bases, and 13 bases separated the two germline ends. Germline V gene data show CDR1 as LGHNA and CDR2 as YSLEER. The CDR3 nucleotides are TGCGCCAGCAGCCAAGATCGAGACAGTTTTTATGGCTACACCTTC. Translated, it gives CASSQDRDSFYGYTF.

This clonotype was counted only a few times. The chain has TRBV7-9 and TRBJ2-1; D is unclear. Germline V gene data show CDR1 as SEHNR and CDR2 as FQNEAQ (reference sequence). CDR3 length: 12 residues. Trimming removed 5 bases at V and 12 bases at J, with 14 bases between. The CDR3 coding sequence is TGTGCCAGCAGCGTCGGCTACCACCGGCAGTTCTTC. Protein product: CASSVGYHRQFF.